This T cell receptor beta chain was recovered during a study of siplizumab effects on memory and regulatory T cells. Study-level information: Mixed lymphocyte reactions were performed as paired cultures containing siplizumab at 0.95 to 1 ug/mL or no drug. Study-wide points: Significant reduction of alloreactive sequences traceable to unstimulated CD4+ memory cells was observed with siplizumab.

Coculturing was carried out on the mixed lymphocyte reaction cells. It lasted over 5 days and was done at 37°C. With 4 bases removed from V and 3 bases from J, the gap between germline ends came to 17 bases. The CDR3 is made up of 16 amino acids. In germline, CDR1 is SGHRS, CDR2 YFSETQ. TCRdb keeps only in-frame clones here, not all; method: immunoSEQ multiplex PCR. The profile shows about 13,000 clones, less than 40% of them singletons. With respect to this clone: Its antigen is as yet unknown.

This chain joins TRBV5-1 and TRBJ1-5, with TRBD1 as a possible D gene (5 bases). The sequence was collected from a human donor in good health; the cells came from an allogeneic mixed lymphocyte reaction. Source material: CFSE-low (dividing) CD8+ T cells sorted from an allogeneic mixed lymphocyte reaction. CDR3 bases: TGCGCCAGCAGCCCTGGGCTGGGGCAGCTCAATCAGCCCCAGCATTTT. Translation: CASSPGLGQLNQPQHF.